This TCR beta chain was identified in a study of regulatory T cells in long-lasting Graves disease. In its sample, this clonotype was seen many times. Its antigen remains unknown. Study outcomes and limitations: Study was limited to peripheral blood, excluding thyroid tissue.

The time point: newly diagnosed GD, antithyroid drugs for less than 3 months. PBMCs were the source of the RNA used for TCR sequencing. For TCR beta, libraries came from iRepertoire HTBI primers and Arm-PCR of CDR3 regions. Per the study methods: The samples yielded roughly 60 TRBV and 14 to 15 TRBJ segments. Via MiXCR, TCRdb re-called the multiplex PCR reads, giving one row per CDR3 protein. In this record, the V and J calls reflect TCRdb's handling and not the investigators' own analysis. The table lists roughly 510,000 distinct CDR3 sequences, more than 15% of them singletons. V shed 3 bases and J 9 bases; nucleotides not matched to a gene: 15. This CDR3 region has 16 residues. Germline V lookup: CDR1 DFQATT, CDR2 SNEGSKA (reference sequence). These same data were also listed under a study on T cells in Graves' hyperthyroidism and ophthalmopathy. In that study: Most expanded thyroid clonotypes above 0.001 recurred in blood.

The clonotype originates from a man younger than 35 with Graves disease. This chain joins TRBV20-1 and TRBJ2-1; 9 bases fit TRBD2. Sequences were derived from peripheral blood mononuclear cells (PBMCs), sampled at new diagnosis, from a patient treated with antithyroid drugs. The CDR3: CSASLPGGGRASEQFF. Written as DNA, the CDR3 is TGCAGTGCTAGCCTCCCCGGGGGCGGGAGGGCCAGTGAGCAGTTCTTC.